This T cell receptor (beta chain) was retrieved from a study of siplizumab effects on memory and regulatory T cells. Sequencing used immunoSEQ multiplex PCR; TCRdb keeps in-frame clones, though not all of them. The sample shows fewer than 70,000 clones, approximately 89% of them seen only once. The CDR3 spans 18 residues. Germline CDR1 SGHVS, CDR2 FQNEAQ. Trimming cost V 0 bases and J 0 bases; bases outside gene matches: 8. Sequenced input: Tregs sorted from blood. The rearrangement joins TRBV7-8 to TRBJ2-7, with TRBD2 identical over 10 bases. This receptor was taken from a human donor in good health. CDR3 in DNA: TGTGCCAGCAGCTTAGCATTTGCCGGGACTAGCGACTCCTACGAGCAGTACTTC. This sequence encodes CASSLAFAGTSDSYEQYF.